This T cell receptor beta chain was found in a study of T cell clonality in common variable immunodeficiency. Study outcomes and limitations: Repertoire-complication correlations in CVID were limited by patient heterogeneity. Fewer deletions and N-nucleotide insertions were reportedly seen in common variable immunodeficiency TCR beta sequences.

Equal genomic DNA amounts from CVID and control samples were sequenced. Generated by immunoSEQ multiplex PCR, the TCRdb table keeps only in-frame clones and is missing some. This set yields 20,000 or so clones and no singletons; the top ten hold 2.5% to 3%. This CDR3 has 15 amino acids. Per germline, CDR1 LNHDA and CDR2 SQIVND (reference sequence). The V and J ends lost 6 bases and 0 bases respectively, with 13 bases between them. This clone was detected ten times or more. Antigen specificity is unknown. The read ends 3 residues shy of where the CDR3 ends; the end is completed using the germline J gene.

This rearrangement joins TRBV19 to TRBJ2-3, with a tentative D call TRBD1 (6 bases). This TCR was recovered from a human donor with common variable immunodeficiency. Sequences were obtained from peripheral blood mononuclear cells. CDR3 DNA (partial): TGTGCCAGTAGACGAGGGACAACTAGCACAGATACG. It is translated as CASRRGTTSTDT. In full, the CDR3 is CASRRGTTSTDTQYF.